Below, 8 T cell receptor beta chains from the same sample are listed, as sequenced in a study of response to subunit inactivated influenza vaccine. TCRdb re-analysed the RT-PCR reads in MiXCR, keeping a single row per CDR3 protein. The table lists hundreds of thousands of distinct CDR3 sequences, less than 10% of them singletons. Specimen: PBMCs from blood, collected around 25 months after vaccination. The receptors here all came from a man aged 50 to 69 who received an inactivated influenza vaccine.

This clonotype turned up a few times. This sequence joins TRBV20-1 and TRBJ2-1; 8 bases are a match to TRBD2. Germline V CDR1 and CDR2: DFQATT, SNEGSKA (reference sequence). Trimming took 8 bases from V and 8 from J; bases not matched to a gene: 5. The CDR3 is 11 amino acids. CDR3 in amino acids: CSSGSSHEQFF. CDR3 bases: TGCAGTAGCGGGAGTTCGCATGAGCAGTTCTTC.

The rearrangement links TRBV12-3 or TRBV12-4 to TRBJ2-2; D is ambiguous. This CDR3 comprises 11 residues. V lost 6 bases, J lost 4 bases, and 3 bases lay in between. As DNA, the CDR3 is TGTGCCAGCAGAGCCACCGGGGAGCTGTTTTTT. It encodes CASRATGELFF.

This clonotype was recorded a few times. The rearrangement links TRBV20-1 to TRBJ2-7; D not certain. In germline, CDR1 is DFQATT, CDR2 SNEGSKA (reference sequence). The CDR3 has 13 amino acids. V was trimmed by 6 bases and J by 3 bases, leaving 15 bases between them. DNA of the CDR3: TGCAGTGCAGACCCGGAAATTGTCTACGAGCAGTACTTC. As protein: CSADPEIVYEQYF.

The chain recombines TRBV4-3 with TRBJ2-1; D might be TRBD2 (5 bases). This CDR3 has 16 residues. Looked up from germline, CDR1 is LGHNA and CDR2 is YSLEER. V was shortened by 4 bases and J by 0 bases, with 13 bases between the two germline ends. For the CDR3, the DNA is TGCGCCAGCAGCCCCCGGCCTCGGGGCTCCTACAATGAGCAGTTCTTC. This translates into CASSPRPRGSYNEQFF.

This clonotype occurred a few times. The chain is built from TRBV9 and TRBJ2-5; 10 bases are shared with TRBD2. Per germline, CDR1 SGDLS and CDR2 YYNGEE. This CDR3 has 15 amino acids. J lost 4 bases, V lost 0 bases, and 3 bases had no gene match. CDR3 bases: TGTGCCAGCAGCGTAGACGAGCGGGAGGGAGAGACCCAGTACTTC. The encoded protein is CASSVDEREGETQYF.

This clonotype occurred a few times. V usage is TRBV28 and J usage is TRBJ2-1; TRBD2 agrees at 8 bases. This CDR3 has 15 amino acids. Germline V CDR1 and CDR2: MDHEN, SYDVKM. Losses at the gene ends were 7 bases for V and 9 bases for J; bases not matched to a gene: 14. The CDR3 protein is CASIQVAGTLIEQFF. CDR3 nucleotide sequence: TGTGCCAGCATCCAGGTAGCGGGAACCTTGATTGAGCAGTTCTTC.

This clonotype showed up just a few times. V usage is TRBV7-2 and J usage is TRBJ1-5; D is unclear. From germline, CDR1 is SGHTA and CDR2 FQGNSA. V dropped 5 bases and J dropped 7 bases, with 12 bases sitting between them. The CDR3 has 13 amino acids. CDR3: CASSGRGGQPQHF. CDR3 bases: TGTGCCAGCAGCGGACGGGGAGGGCAGCCCCAGCATTTT.

As concerns this clonotype: Because it lacks the conserved phenylalanine or tryptophan at the end, this CDR3 is likely a read error. This sequence joins TRBV4-1 and TRBJ2-3, with 10 bases fitting TRBD2. Germline V CDR1 and CDR2: MGHRA, YSYEKL. The CDR3 runs to 18 residues. With V trimmed by 0 bases and J by 1 base, 7 bases remained unmatched. CDR3 protein: CASSQDRLAGARTDTQYL. As DNA, the CDR3 is TGCGCCAGCAGCCAAGATAGGCTAGCGGGGGCCCGCACAGATACGCAGTATCTT.